This TCR beta chain was sequenced for a study of T cell repertoires in cytomegalovirus infection. Study details: Selected CMV epitopes included recently identified HLA-C-restricted ones as well as well-studied HLA-B-restricted ones.

The CDR3 totals 15 residues. Germline V lookup: CDR1 SGDLS, CDR2 YYNGEE. J gave up 4 bases and V 0 bases, and 4 bases lay outside the gene matches. TCRdb itself ran the reads through MiXCR, one entry per CDR3 protein. The sample gives about 920,000 distinct CDR3 sequences, around 31% of which show up once; about 14% is in the top ten. A word on this clonotype: What it binds is unknown.

The TCR was taken from a human donor in good health (CMV status not recorded). Some clones in this sample may be carry-over from other donors' samples. The V call is TRBV9, the J call TRBJ1-1; 9 bases are shared with TRBD1. The sequences come from cultured CD8+ T cells from PBMCs, collected from culture after CMV antigen stimulation. The CDR3 bases are TGTGCCAGCAGCGTAGCTGGGACAGGGTTCACTGAAGCTTTCTTT. Its translation is CASSVAGTGFTEAFF.